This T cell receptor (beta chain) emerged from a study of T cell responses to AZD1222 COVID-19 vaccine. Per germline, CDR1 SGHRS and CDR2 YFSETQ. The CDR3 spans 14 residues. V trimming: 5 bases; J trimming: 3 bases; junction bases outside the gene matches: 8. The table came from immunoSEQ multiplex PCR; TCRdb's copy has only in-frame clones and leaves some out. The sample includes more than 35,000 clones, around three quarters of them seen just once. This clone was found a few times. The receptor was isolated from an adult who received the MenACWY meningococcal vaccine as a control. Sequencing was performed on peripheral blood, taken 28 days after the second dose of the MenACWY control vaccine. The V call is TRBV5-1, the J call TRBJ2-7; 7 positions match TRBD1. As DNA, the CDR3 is TGCGCCAGCAGAAGAGGGGGACAGAACTACGAGCAGTACTTC. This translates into CASRRGGQNYEQYF.